This note documents a single T cell receptor (beta chain) sequence. The antigen it recognizes is unknown. Base qualities are not recorded, but no much larger clone differs from it by a single base. This specimen's time point label, per the study, means: about 28 days (+/-7) after the second vaccine dose. Because spike-specific TCR depth and breadth did not differ between the two schedules, AZD1222 recipients who got a second dose at roughly 4 weeks were pooled with those who got a second dose at roughly 12 weeks. Samples from vaccinated people were obtained from the UK trials COV001 and COV002, which included a single-blind randomized controlled phase 2/3 trial of AZD1222 (ChAdOx1 nCoV-19) in healthy adults. For TCRbeta chain sequencing, PBMC samples from trial participants were taken at day 0 and at day 28 after the second dose. This record comes from a study of T cell responses to AZD1222 COVID-19 vaccine (dated by TCRdb to 2020 to 2023). Turning to the overall study: TCR sequencing covered fewer than 250 trial participants: nearly 210 given two doses of AZD1222 and about 26 given two doses of MenACWY control vaccine. Trial participants were enrolled into age subgroups of 18-55, 56-69 and 70-plus years, which contained about 150, 28 and 57 TCR-sequenced participants, respectively. What the study reported, not specific to this receptor: After two AZD1222 doses, both the breadth and the depth of spike-specific TCRs were significantly higher than at day 0 and than in MenACWY recipients. Because no samples from the day 14 peak response were available, repertoires could be characterized only after the peak T cell response. Vaccine-associated CD4 TCRs spanned the whole spike protein, with dominant responses in regions 160-218 and 743-854. Most participants were white British and females outnumbered males, and the authors suggested that clonal diversity may have been underestimated. Conclusions about previously exposed vaccinees were limited because only six or seven AZD1222 recipients were SARS-CoV-2 seropositive at baseline. Epitopes outside the regions mutated in the B.1.351 and B.1.1.7 variants were reportedly recognized by nearly half of the unique spike-specific TCRs. The 56-69-year group was small, and its depth increase did not reach significance, likely because of low power.

The CDR3 regions of human TCRbeta chains were subjected to immunosequencing. In the authors' own workflow: TCRs in the repertoires were compared against a reference library of SARS-CoV-2-specific TCRs that had been generated with the MIRA antigen-specificity platform. Breadth was defined as the fraction of unique TCRs that were SARS-CoV-2-associated, and depth was defined as the fraction of total T cells that were SARS-CoV-2-associated. Using the MIRA data, every spike-specific TCR was mapped to the spike region that the TCR reacted to and assigned to either a CD4 or a CD8 class. Log10-transformed breadth and depth values were compared by one-way ANOVA with Sidak's multiple comparisons tests. Not all clones reach the TCRdb copy of this immuneACCESS table, which keeps in-frame sequences only. Checked studies attribute under half of the gap to unresolved V genes and leave the rest unexplained. V and J calls and clone size are copied from that table; D and trimming were computed from the DNA. The sample table shows about 140,000 clones, and nearly 95% are seen once. In total, the top ten clones hold roughly 3.5% of the sample.

Sample: peripheral blood, taken 28 days after the second AZD1222 dose. This receptor was obtained from an adult who received the AZD1222 COVID-19 vaccine.

The CDR3 loop reads CASSRGLAGRTRTDTQYF. The DNA sequence reads TGTGCCAGCAGCCGGGGACTAGCGGGACGCACCAGAACAGATACGCAGTATTTT. Here the chain combines TRBV7-3 and TRBJ2-3, with 13 bases matching TRBD2. Counted from cysteine to phenylalanine, this CDR3 has 18 amino acids. The entry retains the CDR3 DNA only, 54 bases that are in frame from base 1. As encoded in the germline V gene, CDR1 is SGHTA while CDR2 is FQGTGA. Ends trimmed: V by 5 bases, J by 3 bases; bases unmatched to a gene: 11.